Shown below are 15 T cell receptor beta chains from a single sample sequenced in a study of control samples from healthy donors and cancer patients (dated by TCRdb to the early 2020s). Libraries were constructed by the immunoSEQ multiplex PCR assay. Entries here come from immuneACCESS through TCRdb and include only in-frame sequences with V and J called. Some clones fail to appear in such tables; in the studies checked, an unresolved V gene covers under half of the shortfall, and the cause of the remainder is unknown. The sample records approximately 100,000 clones, roughly 89% of which are singletons. The top ten clonotypes cover approximately 3% of the sample. Sample: blood. The receptors were gathered from a human donor in good health. The donor label of this sample is uncertain.

This sequence joins TRBV7-8 and TRBJ1-3; tentatively, D is TRBD1 (6 bases). In germline, CDR1 is SGHVS, CDR2 FQNEAQ. There are 17 residues in the CDR3. The V and J ends lost 4 bases and 2 bases respectively, with 18 bases between them. DNA for the CDR3: TGTGCCAGCAGCTATCTACAGGGCGGTTCCCCTGGAAACACCATATATTTT. This encodes CASSYLQGGSPGNTIYF.

The gene calls are TRBV11-2 and TRBJ2-3, with D possibly TRBD2 on 7 matching bases. The length of the CDR3 is 14 residues. V was clipped by 5 bases and J by 7 bases, with 16 bases between them. CDR1 and CDR2 from the germline V gene are SGHAT and FQNNGV. The CDR3 DNA reads TGTGCCAGCAGCCAGGGGACTATACAAAATACGCAGTATTTT. It translates to CASSQGTIQNTQYF. Together with reference TRBV11-2 and TRBJ2-3, the CDR3 gives the full variable domain: EAGVAQSPRYKIIEKRQSVAFWCNPISGHATLYWYQQILGQGPKLLIQFQNNGVVDDSQLPKDRFSAERLKGVDSTLKIQPAKLEDSAVYLCASSQGTIQNTQYFGPGTRLTVL.

The rearrangement uses TRBV28 and TRBJ1-4; D is uncertain. The CDR3 has 14 amino acids. CDR1 and CDR2 from the germline V gene are MDHEN and SYDVKM. Trimming cost V 6 bases and J 5 bases, with 13 bases left between them. The CDR3 protein is CASSLAGRNEKLFF. The CDR3 coding sequence is TGTGCCAGCAGCCTGGCGGGCCGCAATGAAAAACTGTTTTTT.

The gene calls are TRBV10-3 and TRBJ1-6; TRBD1 agrees at 7 bases. V shed 7 bases, J shed 5 bases, and the junction held 5 bases outside the gene matches. The CDR3 has 14 residues. CDR1 and CDR2 from the germline V gene are ENHRY and SYGVKD. CDR3: CAIMGDSHNSPLHF. CDR3 DNA: TGTGCCATCATGGGGGACAGCCATAATTCACCCCTCCACTTT.

The chain uses TRBV18 and TRBJ1-3; the D is unclear. The CDR3 runs 15 residues. Trimming cost V 0 bases and J 2 bases, with 8 bases left between them. The germline V gene encodes CDR1 KGHSH and CDR2 LQKENI. CDR3 nucleotide sequence: TGTGCCAGCTCACCACCGAGCACCACTGGAAACACCATATATTTT. This gives the protein CASSPPSTTGNTIYF.

V gene TRBV6-5 combines with J gene TRBJ1-1, with TRBD1 as a possible D gene (6 bases). The germline CDR1 and CDR2 sequences are MNHEY and SVGAGI. V was shortened by 3 bases and J by 5 bases, with 10 bases between the two germline ends. The CDR3 is 13 residues long. DNA of the CDR3: TGTGCCAGCAGTTATGCCGGACAGACTGAAGCTTTCTTT. The encoded protein is CASSYAGQTEAFF.

This clone was observed a single time. The rearrangement links TRBV7-8 to TRBJ1-4, with D unresolved. V lost 3 bases to trimming and J lost 5 bases, with 19 bases between them. The CDR3 contains 17 residues. CDR1 is SGHVS, CDR2 FQNEAQ, per germline. The CDR3 DNA reads as TGTGCCAGCAGCTTTGAGCCCCCTGGTGGGGAAAATGAAAAACTGTTTTTT. This translates into CASSFEPPGGENEKLFF.

The chain joins TRBV27 to TRBJ1-6; tentative D call: TRBD1 (6 bases). The V end was cut by 8 bases, the J end by 9 bases, with 17 bases between. The CDR3 is made up of 14 amino acids. CDR1 and CDR2 (germline): MNHEY, SMNVEV (reference sequence). DNA of the CDR3: TGTGCCAGCGCCTCCGGGACAAGTCTTTCACCCCTCCACTTT. Amino acid sequence: CASASGTSLSPLHF.

The CDR3, as DNA: TGTGCCAGCAGTCGCGACACGAACACTGAAGCTTTCTTT. Translated: CASSRDTNTEAFF. The rearrangement joins TRBV5-6 to TRBJ1-1, with D unclear. CDR1 is SGHDT, CDR2 YYEEEE, per germline. V was cut by 5 bases and J by 1 base, with 9 bases left in between. The CDR3 is made up of 13 amino acids.

The J gene is TRBJ1-4, the V gene TRBV6-5, with TRBD1 matching over 7 bases. Looked up from germline, CDR1 is MNHEY and CDR2 is SVGAGI. V shed 7 bases, J shed 5 bases, and the junction held 10 bases outside the gene matches. This CDR3 is 15 amino acids long. The DNA for the CDR3 is TGTGCCAGCACCGAAACGACAGGGATAAATGAAAAACTGTTTTTT. Protein: CASTETTGINEKLFF.

V gene TRBV11-3 combines with J gene TRBJ2-2; 7 bases are shared with TRBD1. The CDR3 covers 14 residues. V lost 1 base to trimming and J lost 6 bases; unmatched junction nucleotides: 2. Germline loops: CDR1 SGHNT, CDR2 YENEEA. CDR3 in DNA: TGTGCCAGCAGCTTAGTCGGGACAGCCGGGGAGCTGTTTTTT. It is translated as CASSLVGTAGELFF.

The J gene is TRBJ1-3, the V gene TRBV5-8; D remains ambiguous. Germline CDR1 is SGHTS and CDR2 is YDEGEE. Trimming removed 2 bases at V and 4 bases at J, with 13 bases between. The CDR3 covers 15 residues. In nucleotides, the CDR3 is TGTGCCAGCAGCTTTGGCTCTAACTACGGAAACACCATATATTTT. Amino acids: CASSFGSNYGNTIYF.

The chain uses TRBV4-2 and TRBJ1-6; no firm D call. The CDR3 extends over 15 amino acids. Trimming took off 4 bases at V and 5 bases at J, with 12 bases between the two ends. CDR1 and CDR2 (germline): LGHNA, YNFKEQ. As DNA, the CDR3 is TGTGCCAGCAGCCCGGGCTATGAGGATAATTCACCCCTCCACTTT. Protein: CASSPGYEDNSPLHF.

V gene TRBV24-1 combines with J gene TRBJ2-1, with 9 bases aligning to TRBD2. This CDR3 is 16 amino acids long. Unmatched junction bases numbered 9, after V lost 4 bases and J lost 6 bases. Germline-derived CDR1 and CDR2 are KGHDR and SFDVKD. CDR3 coding DNA: TGTGCCACCAGTGAGTTTGCTAGCGGGGTTAGCAATGAGCAGTTCTTC. It encodes CATSEFASGVSNEQFF.

The J gene is TRBJ2-3, the V gene TRBV19; TRBD2 aligns across 13 bases. Per germline, CDR1 LNHDA and CDR2 SQIVND (reference sequence). V dropped 8 bases and J dropped 6; count of bases not matched to a gene: 11. This CDR3 is built from 16 residues. The CDR3 bases are TGTGCCAGTGACTCGGGGACTAGCGGGGAGCAGGATACGCAGTATTTT. Translation gives CASDSGTSGEQDTQYF.